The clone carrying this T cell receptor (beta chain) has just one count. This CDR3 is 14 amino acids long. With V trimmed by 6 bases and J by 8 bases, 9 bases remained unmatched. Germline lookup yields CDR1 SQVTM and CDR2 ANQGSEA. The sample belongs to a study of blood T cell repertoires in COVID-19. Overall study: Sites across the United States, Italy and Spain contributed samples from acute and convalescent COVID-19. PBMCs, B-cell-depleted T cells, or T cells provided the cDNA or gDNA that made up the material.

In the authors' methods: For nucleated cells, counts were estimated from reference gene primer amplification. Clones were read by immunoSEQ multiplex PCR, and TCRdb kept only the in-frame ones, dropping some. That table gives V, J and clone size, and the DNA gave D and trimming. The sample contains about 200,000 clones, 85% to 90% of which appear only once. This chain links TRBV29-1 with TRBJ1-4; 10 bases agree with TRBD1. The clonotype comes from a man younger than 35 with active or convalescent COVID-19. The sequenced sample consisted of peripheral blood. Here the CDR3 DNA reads TGCAGCGTCCGACAGGGGGCAAGTGGGGAAAAACTGTTTTTT. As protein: CSVRQGASGEKLFF.